This is a list of T cell receptor beta chains from one sample in a study of identifying expanded T cells in peripheral blood. The table came from immunoSEQ multiplex PCR; TCRdb's copy has only in-frame clones and leaves some out. This table has about 110,000 clones, roughly 90% appearing once. The material sequenced was blood. These receptors were collected from a person between 18 and 75 years old in good health. The CDR3 runs from the conserved cysteine through the conserved F or W. The D gene is left open where the match is weak. Where a row states a size, it is once, few, many or the class of an expanded clone; other rows omit it.

J,V,size,D,DNA,CDR3
TRBJ2-3,TRBV7-2,-,TRBD2,TGTGCCAGCAGCCAAGAAGGTCCCCGCGGGGGGATGACAGATACGCAGTATTTT,CASSQEGPRGGMTDTQYF
TRBJ2-3,TRBV6-6,-,TRBD1,TGTGCCAGCACCTTACAGGGGTATCAGACAGATACGCAGTATTTT,CASTLQGYQTDTQYF
TRBJ2-5,TRBV28,once,-,TGTGCCAGCAGTTCCCCTGTCCAGCAAGAGACCCAGTACTTC,CASSSPVQQETQYF
TRBJ1-3,TRBV4-1,-,-,TGCGCCAGCAGCCAATCTGGTAGCGGGAACTACTCTGGAAACACCATATATTTT,CASSQSGSGNYSGNTIYF
TRBJ2-3,TRBV11-2,-,TRBD2,TGTGCCAGCAGCCCGGGGGGGCCAAGCACAGATACGCAGTATTTT,CASSPGGPSTDTQYF
TRBJ2-7,TRBV5-5,-,-,TGTGCCAGCAGCTTGGAATACAGCTCCTACGAGCAGTACTTC,CASSLEYSSYEQYF
TRBJ1-6,TRBV11-3,-,-,TGTGCCAGCAGTCGGGGAGGGGAACTGAATAATTCACCCCTCCACTTT,CASSRGGELNNSPLHF
TRBJ2-5,TRBV7-8,-,TRBD1,TGTGCCAGCAGACTTACAGGGGTAGCGCAAGAGACCCAGTACTTC,CASRLTGVAQETQYF
TRBJ1-2,TRBV30,once,TRBD1,TGTGCCTGGAGTCCCCGGACAGGAGGTAGTGGCTACACCTTC,CAWSPRTGGSGYTF
TRBJ2-7,TRBV29-1,-,-,TGCAGCGCCCAGTCCCCGGGGTCAATCTACGAGCAGTACTTC,CSAQSPGSIYEQYF
TRBJ2-7,TRBV5-1,-,TRBD2,TGCGCCAGCAGCCTGCTTGGGTATAGCGGGCCTTCCTACGAGCAGTACTTC,CASSLLGYSGPSYEQYF
TRBJ1-4,TRBV7-9,-,-,TGTGCCAGCAGCTTAGGCGGGGCAGCTAATGAAAAACTGTTTTTT,CASSLGGAANEKLFF
TRBJ1-2,TRBV10-1,-,-,TGCGCCAGCACGGAACGGGCCCCTTTGGGAGGCGGCTACACCTTC,CASTERAPLGGGYTF
TRBJ2-7,TRBV7-2,-,-,TGTGCCAGCAACCCCCAGGGGGGCCCATACGAGCAGTACTTC,CASNPQGGPYEQYF
TRBJ2-7,TRBV7-9,-,-,TGTGCCAGCAGCTTAGGGGAGGGGGCTTACGAGCAGTACTTC,CASSLGEGAYEQYF
TRBJ1-2,TRBV15,-,-,TGTGCCACCAGCAGAGGAACCAACGGACGGCTCCGTTACGGCTACACCTTC,CATSRGTNGRLRYGYTF
TRBJ2-7,TRBV4-3,-,TRBD2,TGCGCCAGCAGCCAAGGTTCAGGAGCGGGGGGCTACGAGCAGTACTTC,CASSQGSGAGGYEQYF
TRBJ2-5,TRBV18,-,-,TGTGCCAGCTCAACCCGGGACCACCAAGAGACCCAGTACTTC,CASSTRDHQETQYF
TRBJ1-4,TRBV29-1,-,TRBD1,TGCAGCGTTGAAGGGGACAGGGGGAACGAAAAACTGTTTTTT,CSVEGDRGNEKLFF
TRBJ1-5,TRBV7-2,once,TRBD1,TGTGCCAGCAGCCCAGGGACAGGGGGCGGCAATCAGCCCCAGCATTTT,CASSPGTGGGNQPQHF
TRBJ2-3,TRBV7-9,-,-,TGTGCCAGCAGCAACGGACCGAGTACGCAGTATTTT,CASSNGPSTQYF
TRBJ1-2,TRBV7-9,-,-,TGTGCCAGCAGCTTAGGGACGGCAAACTATGGCTACACCTTC,CASSLGTANYGYTF
TRBJ2-5,TRBV6-1,-,-,TGTGCCAGCAGTGAGAGGGTACAGGGAAGGGAGACCCAGTACTTC,CASSERVQGRETQYF
TRBJ1-3,TRBV9,-,TRBD1,TGTGCCAGCAGCCAAAGACGAGGGCCAGGGGGGACGGGAAACACCATATATTTT,CASSQRRGPGGTGNTIYF
TRBJ2-7,TRBV4-1,-,-,TGCGCCAGCAGCCAAGGGAGCCAGGTAGTCGAGCAGTACTTC,CASSQGSQVVEQYF
TRBJ2-1,TRBV7-3,once,TRBD2,TGTGCCAGCAGTTACCGTCGGGAGGGCCGAAATGAGCAGTTCTTC,CASSYRREGRNEQFF
TRBJ1-2,TRBV19,-,-,TGTGCCAGTAGTATTGACGGACGTCGGTATGGCTACACCTTC,CASSIDGRRYGYTF
TRBJ2-5,TRBV11-3,-,TRBD1,TGTGCCAGCAGCCCCGCCAGGACAGGGACTCAAGAGACCCAGTACTTC,CASSPARTGTQETQYF
TRBJ1-5,TRBV11-2,-,-,TGTGCCAGCAGCTTAGAGGGTTATAGCAATCAGCCCCAGCATTTT,CASSLEGYSNQPQHF
TRBJ2-7,TRBV28,-,TRBD1,TGTGCCAGCAGTGGTCCGGGACAGGGGGCCCAAAGACACGAGCAGTACTTC,CASSGPGQGAQRHEQYF
TRBJ1-1,TRBV19,-,-,TGTGCCAGTTCCTCGTACACTGAAGCTTTCTTT,CASSSYTEAFF
TRBJ1-2,TRBV20-1,once,-,TGCAGTGCTAGCAGCCCCGGAGGCTACACCTTC,CSASSPGGYTF
TRBJ2-3,TRBV5-1,-,-,TGCGCCAGCAGCTTTAGTGGGAGCTCCGATACGCAGTATTTT,CASSFSGSSDTQYF
TRBJ1-2,TRBV27,-,-,TGTGCCAGCAGCCCCTCCCCTGGGATCTATGGCTACACCTTC,CASSPSPGIYGYTF
TRBJ2-1,TRBV5-5,-,-,TGTGCCAGCAGCTTTTCGGAGGGCCGCAATGAGCAGTTCTTC,CASSFSEGRNEQFF
TRBJ1-1,TRBV2,few,TRBD1,TGTGCCAGCAGGGGTACAGGGGGCGCTGAAGCTTTCTTT,CASRGTGGAEAFF
TRBJ2-5,TRBV5-1,-,-,TGCGCCAGCAGCTTGAGTGAGACCCAGTACTTC,CASSLSETQYF
TRBJ1-6,TRBV2,-,-,TGTGCCAGCAGCCCCGAGTCTCTCTCCTATAATTCACCCCTCCACTTT,CASSPESLSYNSPLHF
TRBJ2-6,TRBV15,-,-,TGTGCCACCAGCAGAGCTCCGGTGGGGGCTGGGGCCAACGTCCTGACTTTC,CATSRAPVGAGANVLTF
TRBJ2-7,TRBV28,-,TRBD1,TGTGCCAGCAGTGGCCTGGACAGGACCACCTACGAGCAGTACTTC,CASSGLDRTTYEQYF
TRBJ2-3,TRBV30,-,-,TGTGCCTGGAGTGTGCGGGGAACCACAGATACGCAGTATTTT,CAWSVRGTTDTQYF
TRBJ2-3,TRBV4-2,-,TRBD2,TGTGCCAGCAGCCCCGGACTAGCGGGCACAGATACGCAGTATTTT,CASSPGLAGTDTQYF
TRBJ1-1,TRBV7-9,-,-,TGTGCCAGCGGAAAGACAGGTGGAGATACTGAAGCTTTCTTT,CASGKTGGDTEAFF
TRBJ2-7,TRBV7-9,-,-,TGTGCCAGCAGCCAGACAGGAGGCCTCTACGAGCAGTACTTC,CASSQTGGLYEQYF
TRBJ1-5,TRBV2,-,-,TGTGCCAGCAGTGTGGAGAGCAATCAGCCCCAGCATTTT,CASSVESNQPQHF
TRBJ1-1,TRBV7-2,-,-,TGTGCCAGCAGCCGGGACAAGCCCACTGAAGCTTTCTTT,CASSRDKPTEAFF
TRBJ2-6,TRBV9,-,-,TGTGCCAGCAGCGTAGGGAGGATCGTTGGGGCCAACGTCCTGACTTTC,CASSVGRIVGANVLTF
TRBJ2-1,TRBV11-3,few,TRBD2,TGTGCCAGCAGTTTAGCGGGAGGGGTCAATGAGCAGTTCTTC,CASSLAGGVNEQFF
TRBJ2-1,TRBV9,-,TRBD1,TGTGCCAGCAGCGTCCGGACAGGAAGCTCCTACAATGAGCAGTTCTTC,CASSVRTGSSYNEQFF
TRBJ2-3,TRBV5-1,-,TRBD1,TGCGCCAGCAGCTTACAGGGGGCGAGGACAGATACGCAGTATTTT,CASSLQGARTDTQYF
TRBJ1-1,TRBV5-1,-,TRBD1,TGCGCCAGCAGCTCACAGGGGATTAACACTGAAGCTTTCTTT,CASSSQGINTEAFF
TRBJ1-1,TRBV30,-,-,TGTGCCTGGGACACCGGACGGGCGAACACTGAAGCTTTCTTT,CAWDTGRANTEAFF
TRBJ2-6,TRBV19,-,TRBD2,TGTGCCAGTAGTAGCGGACTAGCGGGAGGGCCGTCTGGGGCCAACGTCCTGACTTTC,CASSSGLAGGPSGANVLTF